This T cell receptor (beta chain) was documented in a study of PD-L1 blockade in urothelial cancer. Study-wide context: Bladder-origin urothelial cancer in males covered about 90% of the roughly 30 patients. Blood-derived samples held a median around 140,000 T cells. As for prior chemotherapy regimens, patients had received 0 to 3.

Each PCR had synthetic TCR analog templates added to it as a spike-in. Profiled with immunoSEQ multiplex PCR; TCRdb holds only in-frame clones, not every one. The sample shows 58,000 or so clones, approximately 81% of them seen only once. The V gene lost 5 bases and the J gene lost 5 bases, with 12 bases spanning the gap. CDR1 is LNHDA and CDR2 is SQIVND in the germline V gene (reference sequence). The CDR3 length is 13 residues. Sample time point: pretreatment peripheral blood. The V gene is TRBV19, the J gene TRBJ1-2; possibly TRBD1 for D (6 bases). Here the sequenced sample was PBMCs, taken around atezolizumab (anti-PD-L1) treatment. This receptor was obtained from a man in his 70s with urothelial cancer. The CDR3 DNA reads TGTGCCAGTAGTTTTAGGACAGAATATGGCTACACCTTC. This codes for CASSFRTEYGYTF.